This T cell receptor beta chain was sequenced for a study of T cells in Graves' hyperthyroidism and ophthalmopathy. General observations from the study: Blood samples included most of the expanded thyroid clonotypes exceeding 0.001. Ophthalmopathy was separated from stable hyperthyroidism by a 13 V-J model.

The study defined stable Graves' hyperthyroidism as no ophthalmopathy progression within 18 months. It was RNA transcripts that yielded the amplified TCR beta CDR3 regions. An initial round of RT-PCR targeting the TCR CDR3 relied on the HTBI primer set. TCRdb redid the calling of the multiplex PCR reads with MiXCR, one entry per CDR3 protein. Of approximately 430,000 distinct CDR3 sequences in the sample, approximately 15% are singletons; the top ten hold roughly 7.7%. This clonotype was seen many times. Its matching antigen is unknown. The J segment lost 5 bases and the V segment lost 2 bases, leaving 6 bases of the junction unmatched. There are 15 residues in the CDR3. CDR1 and CDR2 from the germline V gene are MNHNS and SASEGT.

The sequenced material came from blood. This receptor was obtained from a woman in her late teens or twenties with Graves' hyperthyroidism. The chain uses TRBV6-1 and TRBJ1-2; 9 bases match TRBD1. The CDR3 bases are TGTGCCAGCAGTGAATTGGGACAGGGCCCTTATGGCTACACCTTC. This codes for CASSELGQGPYGYTF.